These 5 T cell receptor beta chains were all obtained from the same sample, sequenced in a study of blood T cells in healthy people across ages. Primed by a sample-barcoded 5' primer and a J-beta primer mix, a second PCR proceeded for about 6 to 12 cycles. TCRdb reprocessed the 5' RACE reads with MiXCR, giving one entry per CDR3 protein. The sample holds roughly 1,500,000 distinct CDR3 sequences, roughly 45% seen once. Sequenced sample: blood. Receptor source: a woman between 18 and 29 years old in good health.

The chain links TRBV7-2 to TRBJ1-3; 7 nucleotides agree with TRBD1. V was pared by 4 bases and J by 0 bases, with 6 bases of the junction left unmatched. This CDR3 is 16 amino acids long. The germline V gene has CDR1 SGHTA and CDR2 FQGNSA. The CDR3 region has the DNA TGTGCCAGCAGCTACCCGGGGACAGCCTCTGGAAACACCATATATTTT. Translated, it gives CASSYPGTASGNTIYF.

This clonotype was observed a few times. The chain joins TRBV27 to TRBJ1-2; TRBD1 might be the D (5 bases). The CDR3 runs 13 residues. The ends were cut back, 3 bases at V and 4 bases at J, with 9 bases in the middle. Germline assignment: CDR1 MNHEY and CDR2 SMNVEV (reference sequence). CDR3 region: CASSFWQGYGYTF. For the CDR3, the DNA is TGTGCCAGCAGTTTCTGGCAGGGCTATGGCTACACCTTC.

A few counts support this clonotype. The chain employs TRBV5-1 and TRBJ2-7; 11 nucleotides align to TRBD1. V was clipped by 3 bases and J by 5 bases; unmatched bases: 4. CDR1 and CDR2 from the germline V gene are SGHRS and YFSETQ. This CDR3 comprises 14 residues. CDR3 region: CASSSDRGLNEQYF. The CDR3 coding sequence is TGCGCCAGCAGCTCGGACAGGGGGCTGAACGAGCAGTACTTC.

This clonotype was found a few times. V and J are TRBV12-3 or TRBV12-4 and TRBJ2-1; no reliable D call. The CDR3 has 15 residues. V dropped 6 bases and J dropped 5 bases, with 17 bases sitting between them. CDR3 residues: CASRPRTVRNNEQFF. The DNA for the CDR3 is TGTGCCAGCAGACCAAGGACCGTTAGAAACAATGAGCAGTTCTTC.

The table lists this clonotype with a few counts. The rearrangement links TRBV7-9 to TRBJ2-1; 11 bases are a match to TRBD2. This CDR3 spans 16 amino acids. Germline CDR1 SEHNR, CDR2 FQNEAQ (reference sequence). After removal of 4 bases from V and 4 bases from J, the junction contained 6 bases not matched to a gene. CDR3 sequence: CASSSTSGAPYNEQFF. The DNA of the CDR3 is TGTGCCAGCAGCTCGACTAGCGGGGCCCCTTACAATGAGCAGTTCTTC.